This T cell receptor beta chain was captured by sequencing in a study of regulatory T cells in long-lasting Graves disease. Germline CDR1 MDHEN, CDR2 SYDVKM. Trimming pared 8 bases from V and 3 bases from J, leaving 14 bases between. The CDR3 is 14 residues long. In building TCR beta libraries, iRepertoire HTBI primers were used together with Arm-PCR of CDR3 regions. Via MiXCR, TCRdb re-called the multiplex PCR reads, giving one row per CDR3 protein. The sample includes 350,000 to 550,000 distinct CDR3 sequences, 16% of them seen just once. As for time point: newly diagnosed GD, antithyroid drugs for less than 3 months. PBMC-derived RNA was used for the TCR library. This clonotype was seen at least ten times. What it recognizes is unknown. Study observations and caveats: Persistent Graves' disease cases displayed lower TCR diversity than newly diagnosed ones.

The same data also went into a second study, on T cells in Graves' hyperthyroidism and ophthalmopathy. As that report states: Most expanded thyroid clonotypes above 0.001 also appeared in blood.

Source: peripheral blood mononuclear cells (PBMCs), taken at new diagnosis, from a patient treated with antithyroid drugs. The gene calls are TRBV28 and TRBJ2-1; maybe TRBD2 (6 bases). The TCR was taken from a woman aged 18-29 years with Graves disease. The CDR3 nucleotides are TGTGCCAGCGGGACTGGGGGACTCTACAATGAGCAGTTCTTC. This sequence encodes CASGTGGLYNEQFF.